Following are 5 T cell receptor beta chains from one sample sequenced in a study of T cells after yellow fever vaccination. TCRdb redid the calling of the 5' RACE reads with MiXCR, one entry per CDR3 protein. The data contain 60,000 to 85,000 distinct CDR3 sequences, around 7% of them seen just once; the ten biggest clones take up 37%. This specimen was CD8+ T cells sorted from PBMCs, taken about 41 days after the first yellow fever vaccination. Receptor source: a man between 18 and 29 years old who received the YFV17D yellow fever vaccine.

This clonotype was observed many times. The rearrangement uses TRBV4-3 and TRBJ1-6; D uncertain. V shed 3 bases and J shed 5 bases, with 8 bases lying between them. The CDR3 is 14 amino acids. Germline V gene data show CDR1 as LGHNA and CDR2 as YSLEER. The CDR3 loop is CASSQGVDNSPLHF. For the CDR3, the DNA is TGCGCCAGCAGCCAGGGAGTGGATAATTCACCCCTCCACTTT.

In this sample, this clonotype turned up a few times. In nucleotides, the CDR3 is TGTGCCAGCAGTTACGAACAGGACCAAGAGACCCAGTACTTC. This translates into CASSYEQDQETQYF. The V call is TRBV6-5, the J call TRBJ2-5, with a tentative D call TRBD1 (5 bases). The CDR3 is 14 residues long. Trimming removed 2 bases at V and 0 bases at J, with 7 bases between. Germline lookup yields CDR1 MNHEY and CDR2 SVGAGI.

In this sample, this clonotype turned up many times. The chain has TRBV9 and TRBJ2-1, with 10 positions matching TRBD1. V was clipped by 4 bases and J by 6 bases; unmatched bases: 10. This CDR3 has 16 residues. CDR1 and CDR2 from the germline V gene are SGDLS and YYNGEE. CDR3 region: CASSPHDRGLGNEQFF. The CDR3 nucleotides read TGTGCCAGCAGCCCGCACGACAGGGGGCTTGGCAATGAGCAGTTCTTC.

This clonotype was seen a handful of times. The chain has TRBV12-3 or TRBV12-4 and TRBJ2-7; D is undetermined. The CDR3 runs to 14 residues. V lost 1 base to trimming and J lost 0 bases, with 7 bases between them. CDR3 sequence (DNA): TGTGCCAGCAGTTTAGGGTTCCCCTCCTACGAGCAGTACGTC. Protein: CASSLGFPSYEQYV.

This clonotype was detected only a few times. The chain uses TRBV7-6 and TRBJ2-7; 12 bases are a match to TRBD1. Germline V gene sequence: CDR1 SGHVS, CDR2 FNYEAQ. Unmatched junction bases numbered 8, after V lost 4 bases and J lost 4 bases. This CDR3 has 16 residues. CDR3 region: CASSSPGTGGRYEQYF. CDR3 nucleotide sequence: TGTGCCAGCAGCTCCCCCGGGACAGGGGGCCGGTACGAGCAGTACTTC.